The 22 T cell receptor beta chains below were found in one sample sequenced in a study of regulatory T cells in long-lasting Graves disease. The sample's time point: newly diagnosed GD, antithyroid drugs for less than 3 months. PBMCs were the source of the RNA used for TCR sequencing. Library construction for TCR beta used iRepertoire HTBI primers and Arm-PCR of CDR3 regions. TCRdb ran MiXCR on the multiplex PCR reads and lists one entry per CDR3 protein. The sample carries 400,000 to 500,000 distinct CDR3 sequences, just under 15% recorded once. This same sample was also taken into another study, of T cells in Graves' hyperthyroidism and ophthalmopathy.

This specimen consisted of peripheral blood mononuclear cells (PBMCs), obtained at new diagnosis, from a patient treated with antithyroid drugs. All receptors come from a woman aged 25-40 years with Graves disease.

This clonotype showed up many times. This chain connects TRBV6-1 to TRBJ1-5, with a possible D match to TRBD1 (5 bases). This CDR3 spans 14 amino acids. V was trimmed by 6 bases and J by 0 bases, leaving 9 bases between them. From germline, CDR1 is MNHNS and CDR2 SASEGT. The CDR3 reads CASRPTDSNQPQHF. The CDR3 nucleotides are TGTGCCAGCAGACCGACAGATAGCAATCAGCCCCAGCATTTT.

This clonotype was counted a few times. V gene TRBV6-5 combines with J gene TRBJ2-3; 8 bases are a match to TRBD2. In germline, CDR1 is MNHEY, CDR2 SVGAGI. The CDR3 spans 17 residues. V lost 3 bases and J lost 3; bases outside the gene matches: 11. CDR3 residues: CASSYTDQREKTDTQYF. The CDR3 DNA sequence: TGTGCCAGCAGTTATACCGATCAGCGGGAGAAGACAGATACGCAGTATTTT.

This clonotype was recorded many times. The CDR3 nucleotides read TGTGCCAGCAGGCTCCTAGCGGGAGCGGGTGAGCAGTACTTC. As protein: CASRLLAGAGEQYF. This sequence joins TRBV12-3 or TRBV12-4 and TRBJ2-7; 10 bases line up with TRBD2. The CDR3 spans 14 residues. V shed 6 bases, J shed 7 bases, and the junction held 9 bases outside the gene matches.

The V and J genes are TRBV19 and TRBJ1-2; TRBD1 aligns across 7 bases. The germline gives CDR1 LNHDA, CDR2 SQIVND (reference sequence). Trimming removed 7 bases from V and 5 bases from J; junction bases left unmatched: 19. The CDR3 loop spans 17 amino acids. The CDR3 loop is CASMGQVGTARSYGYTF. The DNA of the CDR3 is TGTGCCAGTATGGGGCAGGTCGGGACAGCTCGATCTTATGGCTACACCTTC.

In this sample, this clonotype turned up many times. The chain joins TRBV28 to TRBJ2-7; 8 nucleotides agree with TRBD2. Per germline, CDR1 MDHEN and CDR2 SYDVKM. The CDR3 is 17 residues long. Trimming cost V 5 bases and J 0 bases; bases outside gene matches: 12. The CDR3 DNA follows: TGTGCCAGCAGTCCAGCGGGAGCGGCCCTGAGCTCCTACGAGCAGTACTTC. Encoded protein: CASSPAGAALSSYEQYF.

The V call is TRBV7-3, the J call TRBJ2-1; tentatively, D is TRBD2 (5 bases). Germline CDR1 and CDR2: SGHTA and FQGTGA. The V and J ends lost 2 bases and 7 bases respectively, with 15 bases between them. This CDR3 is built from 15 residues. The CDR3 spells CASSLGLAQRNEQFF. CDR3 in DNA: TGTGCCAGCAGCTTAGGTCTAGCTCAGAGGAATGAGCAGTTCTTC.

This clonotype was counted many times. This sequence joins TRBV11-3 and TRBJ2-7; D gene unclear. The CDR3 has 13 residues. Deletions cut 5 bases from V and 0 bases from J, with 8 bases between. Germline V gene sequence: CDR1 SGHNT, CDR2 YENEEA. The CDR3, as DNA: TGTGCCAGCAGCCAACCCACCTCCTACGAGCAGTACTTC. Protein product: CASSQPTSYEQYF.

The chain couples TRBV7-2 to TRBJ2-5; possible D gene TRBD1, 5 bases. V was pared by 0 bases and J by 4 bases, with 9 bases between. Per germline, CDR1 SGHTA and CDR2 FQGNSA. This CDR3 is 14 amino acids long. The CDR3 protein is CASSLAGVPETQYF. The CDR3 bases are TGTGCCAGCAGCTTAGCAGGGGTCCCAGAGACCCAGTACTTC. Supplemented by reference TRBV7-2 and TRBJ2-5, the full variable domain reads GAGVSQSPSNKVTEKGKDVELRCDPISGHTALYWYRQSLGQGLEFLIYFQGNSAPDKSGLPSDRFSAERTGGSVSTLTIQRTQQEDSAVYLCASSLAGVPETQYFGPGTRLLVL.

The gene calls are TRBV12-3 or TRBV12-4 and TRBJ2-6; TRBD1 is a possible D gene (5 bases). V lost 1 base and J lost 3, with 10 bases in between. This CDR3 is 16 amino acids long. The CDR3 DNA reads as TGTGCCAGCAGTTTAGTTCTGGGGCTTGGGGCCAACGTCCTGACTTTC. It codes for CASSLVLGLGANVLTF.

This clonotype occurred a few times. V and J are TRBV4-1 and TRBJ2-3, with a tentative D call TRBD2 (6 bases). Trimming stripped 3 bases from V and 5 bases from J, with 15 bases between. Looked up from germline, CDR1 is MGHRA and CDR2 is YSYEKL. The CDR3 totals 15 residues. CDR3 sequence: CASSQRGVEGDTQYF. CDR3 nucleotide sequence: TGCGCCAGCAGCCAGCGGGGCGTAGAAGGAGATACGCAGTATTTT.

This clonotype was observed a few times. V is TRBV18 and J is TRBJ2-2; tentatively, D is TRBD2 (6 bases). V gave up 5 bases and J gave up 0 bases, with 10 bases separating them. Per germline, CDR1 KGHSH and CDR2 LQKENI. The CDR3 loop spans 15 amino acids. The CDR3 spells CASSTERANTGELFF. CDR3 bases: TGTGCCAGCTCAACTGAGCGGGCGAACACCGGGGAGCTGTTTTTT.

This clonotype showed up many times. The genes are TRBV2 and TRBJ1-2; perhaps TRBD1 as D (6 bases). The CDR3 is made up of 13 amino acids. Trimming took off 5 bases at V and 3 bases at J, with 10 bases between the two ends. Germline V gene sequence: CDR1 SNHLY, CDR2 FYNNEI. CDR3 in amino acids: CASSPGDDYGYTF. The CDR3 nucleotides are TGTGCCAGCAGTCCAGGGGACGACTATGGCTACACCTTC.

As to this clonotype: A read error is possible here, since a much larger clone lies one base away. V usage is TRBV3-1 and J usage is TRBJ2-3; D may be TRBD1 (7 bases). Germline CDR1 and CDR2: LGHDT and YNNKEL (reference sequence). The CDR3 sequence is 16 residues long. Between the trimmed V and J ends, which lost 0 bases and 1 base, there was a span of 11 bases. DNA for the CDR3: TGTGCCAGCAGCCAAGACAGGGGGGCAGGCACAGATACGCAGTATTTT. It translates to CASSQDRGAGTDTQYF.

This clonotype showed up just a few times. A far larger clone differs by one base, so this is likely a read error. This chain joins TRBV11-3 and TRBJ2-7; D unclear. V was cut by 5 bases and J by 7 bases, with 21 bases left in between. Germline loops: CDR1 SGHNT, CDR2 YENEEA. This CDR3 is 15 amino acids long. The CDR3 nucleotides are TGTGCCAGCAGCCCTACACATAGCTCCTACAATGAGCAGTACTTC. Translation: CASSPTHSSYNEQYF.

This clonotype was counted at least ten times. This chain uses TRBV20-1 with TRBJ1-6, with a possible D match to TRBD1 (6 bases). The CDR3 extends over 17 amino acids. In germline, CDR1 is DFQATT, CDR2 SNEGSKA (reference sequence). V lost 0 bases, J lost 0 bases, and 12 bases lay in between. The chain's CDR3 is CSARDKTGSSYNSPLHF. CDR3 DNA: TGCAGTGCTAGAGATAAAACAGGGAGCTCCTATAATTCACCCCTCCACTTT.

This clonotype was counted ten times or more. Possible read error: a much larger clone is one base away. The gene calls are TRBV24-1 and TRBJ2-2; D is uncertain. This CDR3 is built from 14 residues. V was shortened by 0 bases and J by 3 bases, with 4 bases between the two germline ends. Germline V gene sequence: CDR1 KGHDR, CDR2 SFDVKD. CDR3 sequence reads: CATSDLRDTGELFF. Written as DNA, the CDR3 is TGTGCCACCAGTGATTTGAGGGACACCGGGGAGCTGTTTTTT.

This clonotype was counted ten times or more. The chain combines TRBV6-5 with TRBJ2-3; D is uncertain. Germline CDR1 MNHEY, CDR2 SVGAGI. With 3 bases removed from V and 4 bases from J, the gap between germline ends came to 14 bases. The CDR3 spans 15 residues. The CDR3 region is CASSYRARVADTQYF. In DNA, the CDR3 is TGTGCCAGCAGTTATAGGGCCAGAGTTGCAGATACGCAGTATTTT.

This clonotype was observed many times. This chain connects TRBV18 to TRBJ2-5, with TRBD1 identical over 10 bases. The trim removed 4 bases at V and 2 bases at J, leaving 7 bases unmatched. Per germline, CDR1 KGHSH and CDR2 LQKENI. The CDR3 spans 16 residues. CDR3 sequence reads: CASSHQTGGLQETQYF. In DNA, the CDR3 is TGTGCCAGCTCACACCAGACAGGGGGCCTTCAAGAGACCCAGTACTTC.

This clonotype was counted many times. CDR3 sequence reads: CASTNARASVRGDGEQFF. The CDR3 bases are TGTGCCAGCACGAATGCCCGCGCAAGCGTTAGGGGGGATGGGGAGCAGTTCTTC. The chain combines TRBV12-3 or TRBV12-4 with TRBJ2-1; the D gene could be TRBD1 or TRBD2 (6 bases each). The V end lost 7 bases, the J end lost 10 bases, and 32 bases lay between the germline ends. The CDR3 extends over 18 amino acids.

In this sample, this clonotype turned up many times. V and J are TRBV30 and TRBJ2-7; D might be TRBD2 (5 bases). V was cut by 1 base and J by 5 bases, with 6 bases left in between. Germline V gene data show CDR1 as GTSNPN and CDR2 as SVGIG (reference sequence). The CDR3 is 11 residues long. The CDR3 loop is CAWSGGNEQYF. In DNA, the CDR3 is TGTGCCTGGAGTGGAGGGAACGAGCAGTACTTC.

This clonotype was found many times. The rearrangement uses TRBV20-1 and TRBJ1-5; tentatively, D is TRBD1 (6 bases). Germline-derived CDR1 and CDR2 are DFQATT and SNEGSKA (reference sequence). The CDR3 consists of 13 residues. The V and J ends lost 4 bases and 3 bases respectively, with 10 bases between them. As DNA, the CDR3 is TGCAGTGCTACAGGACAGCTCAATCAGCCCCAGCATTTT. Translating gives CSATGQLNQPQHF.

The CDR3 sequence is CSAIDSGLLYEQYF. The CDR3, as DNA: TGCAGTGCTATCGATAGCGGGTTACTCTACGAGCAGTACTTC. The chain recombines TRBV20-1 with TRBJ2-7, with 7 bases identical to TRBD2. The CDR3 has 14 amino acids. Germline assignment: CDR1 DFQATT and CDR2 SNEGSKA (reference sequence). The junction had 9 bases not matched to a gene; V was cut back by 4 bases and J by 3 bases.